These T cell receptor beta chains were read from a single sample in a study of T-cell reconstitution after alpha-beta-depleted transplantation in children. Using its own MiXCR run on the PCR reads, TCRdb lists one record per CDR3 protein. The data show more than 500,000 distinct CDR3 sequences, roughly 11% seen once. The starting material was PBMCs, mostly from graft donor cells, obtained 180 days after TCRalphabeta/CD19-depleted stem cell transplant. These receptors were collected from a female patient aged 2 to 10 who had a stem cell transplant for aplastic anemia, so the T cells may come from the graft donor. Both conserved end residues are trimmed from each CDR3.

V gene	J gene	CDR3 protein
TRBV5-1	TRBJ2-1	ASSLRTGDNEQF
TRBV11-1	TRBJ2-3	ASSGRTEKRSGRTDTQY
TRBV10-3	TRBJ2-1	AIGTSGMSDEQF
TRBV7-2	TRBJ2-7	ASSDAGTIAYEQY
TRBV7-2	TRBJ2-3	ASSQWMTTDTQY
TRBV28	TRBJ2-7	ASTGAEQY
TRBV4-3	TRBJ2-5	ASSRKRGQETQY
TRBV12-3/TRBV12-4	TRBJ2-7	ASWGNYEQY
TRBV28	TRBJ2-4	ASSFGRTASQY
TRBV12-3/TRBV12-4	TRBJ2-3	ASGPDTQY
TRBV7-9	TRBJ1-1	ASSPRQGNPEAF
TRBV10-3	TRBJ2-3	AISEFPNSGRTSGDTQY
TRBV20-1	TRBJ1-1	SARDLAWSTEAF
TRBV5-1	TRBJ2-7	ASRFSGHGSYEQY
TRBV19	TRBJ2-5	ASSIDRNRQETQY
TRBV24-1	TRBJ2-1	ATSDWGFSGDGSYNEQF
TRBV29-1	TRBJ2-2	SVETNTGELF
TRBV6-2/TRBV6-3	TRBJ2-4	ASSPNLGSGIQY
TRBV24-1	TRBJ2-5	ATSDLRQEKETQY